Given below is one T cell receptor (beta chain) in context. The data belong to a study of blood T cell repertoires in COVID-19. As for the study in general: Samples of COVID-19 (acute and convalescent) were obtained from the United States, Italy and Spain. Sample material is recorded as cDNA or gDNA derived from T cells, B-cell-depleted T cells, or PBMCs.

Methods used by the authors: Amplification of reference gene primers provided the estimated nucleated cell counts. Only in-frame clones appear in the TCRdb table, and some are missing; sequencing was by immunoSEQ multiplex PCR. V and J calls and clone size come straight from that table; D and trimming were deduced from the DNA. The sample has about 98,000 clones; 82% are singletons. Per germline, CDR1 SGHVS and CDR2 FNYEAQ. The CDR3 contains 14 residues. With 4 bases clipped from V and 0 bases from J, the junction kept 2 bases outside the gene matches. The receptor's source is a man at least 80 years old with acute or convalescent COVID-19. Sequencing was carried out using peripheral blood. The rearrangement links TRBV7-6 to TRBJ2-7; TRBD1 agrees at 8 bases. The CDR3 sequence: CASSYGQGSYEQYF. The CDR3 DNA is TGTGCCAGCAGCTATGGACAGGGCTCCTACGAGCAGTACTTC.